This T cell receptor (beta chain) derives from a study of shared clonotypes between healthy human individuals. Study-level information: Samples came from two female and three male donors aged 18 to 49.

How the authors handled the data: Junction-only immunoSEQ sequences carried no quality scores, so filtering differed. Sequencing used immunoSEQ multiplex PCR; TCRdb keeps in-frame clones, though not all of them. That table furnishes V, J and clone size, whereas the DNA furnished D and trimming. The repertoire holds approximately 2,200,000 clones, with 85% to 95% as singletons. About this clone itself: The target antigen is unknown.

Whole-study findings and limits: Clonotypes that were shared across a handful of donors made up roughly 5% of naive CD4 clonotypes.

The germline gives CDR1 SNHLY, CDR2 FYNNEI. Trimming removed 2 bases from V and 3 bases from J; junction bases left unmatched: 5. The CDR3 covers 15 residues. CD45RO-negative, CCR7-positively selected cells formed the naive CD8 fraction, excluding terminally differentiated effector memory CD45RA+ cells. Sequenced material: naive CD8+ T cells from PBMCs. The receptor's source is a man younger than 30 in good health. Some clones in this sample may be carry-over from other donors' samples. This chain connects TRBV2 to TRBJ2-7; 9 nucleotides align to TRBD1. The CDR3 loop reads CASSESGQGIYEQYF. The CDR3 nucleotides are TGTGCCAGCAGTGAATCGGGACAGGGTATCTACGAGCAGTACTTC.